This is a list of T cell receptor beta chains from one sample in a study of blood T cell repertoires in COVID-19. Profiled with immunoSEQ multiplex PCR; TCRdb holds only in-frame clones, not every one. This table has over 200,000 clones, roughly 83% appearing once. The sequenced sample was peripheral blood. The receptors here all came from a woman in her 70s with active or convalescent COVID-19. Each CDR3 is given with its conserved first and last residue. A D gene is named only where the DNA matches it firmly. Size values are once, few and many counts, or a class for expanded clones, and some rows have none.

d_gene	j_gene	abundance	v_gene	CDR3nt	CDR3aa
.	TRBJ1-1	few	TRBV28	TGTGCCAGCAGTTCCGGGACAATGAACACTGAAGCTTTCTTT	CASSSGTMNTEAFF
TRBD2	TRBJ2-3	.	TRBV7-9	TGTGCCAGCAGCTCCTTTTATAGGGAGGGGACGGGAGGAGGAGATACGCAGTATTTT	CASSSFYREGTGGGDTQYF
TRBD1	TRBJ1-4	.	TRBV30	TGTGCCTGGAGCAGACAGGGAAATGAAAAACTGTTTTTT	CAWSRQGNEKLFF
TRBD2	TRBJ2-7	.	TRBV7-2	TGTGCCAGCAGCTCCCCGGCTAGCGGGGGCCGGGTGAGGTACGAGCAGTACTTC	CASSSPASGGRVRYEQYF
.	TRBJ2-1	.	TRBV6-2/TRBV6-3	TGTGCCAGCAGTTACCCCCTTCAGGCCGGCTACAATGAGCAGTTCTTC	CASSYPLQAGYNEQFF
TRBD1	TRBJ1-4	.	TRBV9	TGTGCCAGCAGCGTGACAGGGCGACAAGAAAAACTGTTTTTT	CASSVTGRQEKLFF
.	TRBJ1-2	.	TRBV7-2	TGTGCCAGCAGCTTACTACAGGGTTTGCGGGGCTACACCTTC	CASSLLQGLRGYTF
.	TRBJ1-2	few	TRBV7-2	TGTGCCAGCAGCCCGACAGGCTATGGCTACACCTTC	CASSPTGYGYTF
.	TRBJ2-2	.	TRBV10-3	TGTGCCATCAGTGAGTCCTCAGACACCGGGGAGCTGTTTTTT	CAISESSDTGELFF
TRBD1	TRBJ1-4	.	TRBV5-1	TGCGCCAGCAGCAAGACAGGGGATAATGAAAAACTGTTTTTT	CASSKTGDNEKLFF
.	TRBJ2-7	.	TRBV7-3	TGTGCCAGCAGCGACCGAGGGGGCGAGCAGTACTTC	CASSDRGGEQYF
.	TRBJ2-7	once	TRBV7-8	TGTGCCAGCAGCCCTGCTGGGGGGAATTACGAGCAGTACTTC	CASSPAGGNYEQYF
TRBD2	TRBJ2-5	.	TRBV27	TGTGCCAGCAGTTCTCCAGGCGGGAGGGCCTATGAGACCCAGTACTTC	CASSSPGGRAYETQYF
.	TRBJ2-3	.	TRBV29-1	TGCAGCGTTGATGCTAGTGAGGATACGCAGTATTTT	CSVDASEDTQYF
.	TRBJ1-3	.	TRBV6-1	TGTGCCAGCAGTGAAGCAATGGCGGGGCTTGGAAACACCATATATTTT	CASSEAMAGLGNTIYF
.	TRBJ2-7	.	TRBV6-6	TGTGCCAGCAGTTACTCACAAACGTCTAGGGAGCAGTACTTC	CASSYSQTSREQYF
TRBD1	TRBJ2-4	.	TRBV9	TGTGCCAGCAGCGTAGAAACAGGGGGTTCAGCCAAAAACATTCAGTACTTC	CASSVETGGSAKNIQYF
TRBD1	TRBJ1-1	.	TRBV4-3	TGCGCCAGCAGTCCCCGACAGGGGGGGACTGAAGCTTTCTTT	CASSPRQGGTEAFF
TRBD2	TRBJ2-1	.	TRBV5-1	TGCGCCAGCAGCTTGGGTAGCGGGAGCTCCTACAATGAGCAGTTCTTC	CASSLGSGSSYNEQFF
.	TRBJ1-4	.	TRBV10-2	TGCGCCAGCAGTGTTGGCGGGGTCGGAGAAAAACTGTTTTTT	CASSVGGVGEKLFF
.	TRBJ1-2	.	TRBV19	TGTGCCAGTAGGAAGACAGTACTCGAGGATGGCTACACCTTC	CASRKTVLEDGYTF
.	TRBJ1-5	few	TRBV24-1	TGTGCCACCAGTGACCGACAGGATCAGCCCCAGCATTTT	CATSDRQDQPQHF
TRBD2	TRBJ2-3	.	TRBV7-9	TGTGCCAGCAGCTCCATGGGCGGGAGAGGAGATACGCAGTATTTT	CASSSMGGRGDTQYF
.	TRBJ2-5	few	TRBV3-1/TRBV3-2	TGTGCCAGCAGCCAAGTTGGTAGAGGTGAGACCCAGTACTTC	CASSQVGRGETQYF
.	TRBJ1-4	.	TRBV29-1	TGCAGCGTCGGGGGAGGGGATGAAAAACTGTTTTTT	CSVGGGDEKLFF
.	TRBJ1-2	.	TRBV5-6	TGTGCCAGCAGCCTGGGTAGGGGGGGCTACACCTTC	CASSLGRGGYTF
TRBD1	TRBJ2-7	.	TRBV6-5	TGTGCCAGCAGTTCGGGACAGGTAGTGTACGAGCAGTACTTC	CASSSGQVVYEQYF
TRBD2	TRBJ2-7	few	TRBV7-8	TGTGCCAGCAGCTTAATGGCGGGAGATTACTCCTACGAGCAGTACTTC	CASSLMAGDYSYEQYF
.	TRBJ1-2	.	TRBV24-1	TGTGCCACCAGTGATCGAGGGCAGGGCTACACCTTC	CATSDRGQGYTF
.	TRBJ1-3	.	TRBV3-1/TRBV3-2	TGTGCCAGCAGCCAAGTAGTACCCAGCGCGCGAAACACCATATATTTT	CASSQVVPSARNTIYF
TRBD1	TRBJ2-5	.	TRBV5-1	TGCGCCAGCAGCTTTTCCGGGACAGGTGAAGAGACCCAGTACTTC	CASSFSGTGEETQYF
.	TRBJ1-2	.	TRBV9	TGTGCCAGCAGCGTAGCCGGGCCCAGGGCCCTCAGTATGCGGTCGGGTGGCTACACCTTC	CASSVAGPRALSMRSGGYTF
TRBD2	TRBJ2-3	.	TRBV29-1	TGCAGCGGGTCTAGCGGGCCAGATACGCAGTATTTT	CSGSSGPDTQYF
.	TRBJ2-2	.	TRBV27	TGTGCCAGCAGCCGAACGATTACAGGGTTCACCGGGGAGCTGTTTTTT	CASSRTITGFTGELFF
.	TRBJ2-1	.	TRBV21-1	TGTGCCAGCAGCAAAGTTAGCGAGCAGTTCTTC	CASSKVSEQFF
TRBD1	TRBJ1-5	.	TRBV28	TGTGCCAGCAGTCTCGACTTGGTGGACAGGGGAAATCAGCCCCAGCATTTT	CASSLDLVDRGNQPQHF
.	TRBJ2-1	once	TRBV5-1	TGCGCCAGCAGCGCGTTGGCGGGACCCCGGGGCAATGAGCAGTTCTTC	CASSALAGPRGNEQFF
.	TRBJ1-2	few	TRBV28	TGTGCCAGCACCGGGATCATGGCCGTCTATGGCTACACCTTC	CASTGIMAVYGYTF
.	TRBJ2-7	.	TRBV28	TGTGCCAGCGCAACCCCCGGGACCTACGAGCAGTACTTC	CASATPGTYEQYF
TRBD2	TRBJ2-5	.	TRBV11-2	TGTGCCAGCAGCCCAACCGGGACTAGCGGCCTAGAGACCCAGTACTTC	CASSPTGTSGLETQYF
TRBD1	TRBJ2-1	.	TRBV2	TGTGCCAGCAGACAGACAGGGGGTGAGCAGTTCTTC	CASRQTGGEQFF
TRBD1	TRBJ1-1	.	TRBV11-3	TGTGCCAGCAGCGAAGGGACAGGTGAAGCTTTCTTT	CASSEGTGEAFF
TRBD1	TRBJ1-6	.	TRBV5-4	TGTGCCAGCAGCCCGACTCTCCCGGGACAGGGGATCCTCCACTTT	CASSPTLPGQGILHF
.	TRBJ2-7	.	TRBV6-6	TGTGCCAGCAGTCCGTCTCACGAGCAGTACTTC	CASSPSHEQYF
.	TRBJ2-7	.	TRBV5-6	TGTGCCAGCAGCACGACTACCTACGAGCAGTACTTC	CASSTTTYEQYF
.	TRBJ1-2	.	TRBV30	TGTGCCTCCAGCGTCTATGGCTACACCTTC	CASSVYGYTF
TRBD2	TRBJ2-3	once	TRBV5-4	TGTGCCAGCAGCCTAGGACTAGCGGGGACAGATACGCAGTATTTT	CASSLGLAGTDTQYF
.	TRBJ2-2	.	TRBV18	TGTGCCAGCTCACCAGTATCGCGAGACACCGGGGAGCTGTTTTTT	CASSPVSRDTGELFF